Listed below are T cell receptor beta chains from one sample, sequenced in a study of shared clonotypes between healthy human individuals. Only in-frame clones appear in the TCRdb table, and some are missing; sequencing was by immunoSEQ multiplex PCR. This table has approximately 2,300,000 clones, about 90% appearing once. Sequencing was performed on naive CD4+ T cells from PBMCs. Receptors originate from a man aged 18-30 years in good health. Some clones in this sample may be carry-over from other donors' samples. Each CDR3 is given with its conserved first and last residue. A D gene is named only where the DNA matches it firmly. Size is omitted from some rows. Given values are once, few, many or a class for expanded clones.

cdr3_nt cdr3_aa clone_size d_call j_call v_call
TGCGCCAGCAGCCTGGGACTAGCGGACGAGCAGTACTTC CASSLGLADEQYF - TRBD2 TRBJ2-7 TRBV5-1
TGCGCCAGCAGCTTAACAGGGAGGGAGGGTTACAATGAGCAGTTCTTC CASSLTGREGYNEQFF - - TRBJ2-1 TRBV5-1
TGCAGCGTTGGTGGACAGGGACTTTATGGCTACACCTTC CSVGGQGLYGYTF - TRBD1 TRBJ1-2 TRBV29-1
TGTGCCAGCAGCTTTACTACGGAGACCCAGTACTTC CASSFTTETQYF - - TRBJ2-5 TRBV11-3
TGTGCCAGCAGCCCCGGGGCTGAGAACTATGGCTACACCTTC CASSPGAENYGYTF - - TRBJ1-2 TRBV9
TGTGCCAGCAGCTTAACGAGCGTACACTACAATGAGCAGTTCTTC CASSLTSVHYNEQFF - - TRBJ2-1 TRBV7-8
TGTGCCAGCAGTCTACGACTCTATGGCTACACCTTC CASSLRLYGYTF - - TRBJ1-2 TRBV28
TGTGCCACCAGTGGACAGAACTATGGCTACACCTTC CATSGQNYGYTF - - TRBJ1-2 TRBV15
TGTGCCTGGAGTGTAACTGGGGCCAACGTCCTGACTTTC CAWSVTGANVLTF - - TRBJ2-6 TRBV30
TGTGCCAGCAGCTTGGGGGACTACCAATACGAGCAGTACTTC CASSLGDYQYEQYF - TRBD2 TRBJ2-7 TRBV5-6
TGTGCCTGGACTCTTGGGACTAGCGGGAAGGGCGAGCAGTACTTC CAWTLGTSGKGEQYF - TRBD2 TRBJ2-7 TRBV30
TGTGCCAGCAGTTTCAGTGGTTGGACTACGGAAGCTTTCTTT CASSFSGWTTEAFF - - TRBJ1-1 TRBV27
TGTGCCAGCTCACCAGGACAGGGAGGTCTCACTGAAGCTTTCTTT CASSPGQGGLTEAFF few TRBD1 TRBJ1-1 TRBV18
TGTGCCAGCAGCAAAGGGACTAGTCAGGTTGGGCCCCAGTACTTC CASSKGTSQVGPQYF - TRBD2 TRBJ2-5 TRBV2
TGTGCCAGCAGCTCAGGACCCGTGGTCTACAATGAGCAGTTCTTC CASSSGPVVYNEQFF - - TRBJ2-1 TRBV7-8
TGTGCCAGCAGTCCCTTAGCGGAGGAGCAGTTCTTC CASSPLAEEQFF few - TRBJ2-1 TRBV28
TGTGCCAGCAGTGAGTCCGGCAATGAGCAGTTCTTC CASSESGNEQFF once - TRBJ2-1 TRBV2
TGTGCCTCTCTTACGGGGGGGAACTATGGCTACACCTTC CASLTGGNYGYTF - - TRBJ1-2 TRBV30
TGTGCCAGCAGCCCCACCAGGACTAGCGGCTCCTACGAGCAGTACTTC CASSPTRTSGSYEQYF - TRBD2 TRBJ2-7 TRBV7-2
TGTGCCAGCAGTATAGGGGCGGGAGGGGCCTACAATGAGCAGTTCTTC CASSIGAGGAYNEQFF - TRBD2 TRBJ2-1 TRBV11-2
TGTGCCAGTAGTGCGGTCCTAGCCCGAAGGAACATTCAGTACTTC CASSAVLARRNIQYF - - TRBJ2-4 TRBV19
TGTGCCAGCAGGCAGACTAGCGGAAACAATGAGCAGTTCTTC CASRQTSGNNEQFF - TRBD2 TRBJ2-1 TRBV6-6
TGCAGCGTTGACCGGGGGTCGGAAAACATTCAGTACTTC CSVDRGSENIQYF once - TRBJ2-4 TRBV29-1
TGTGCCTGGAGACCCGGGACAGCTAATGAAAAACTGTTTTTT CAWRPGTANEKLFF - TRBD1 TRBJ1-4 TRBV30
TGTGCCAGCAGGAAAAGCGGGAGGGTATCTAACAATGAGCAGTTCTTC CASRKSGRVSNNEQFF - TRBD2 TRBJ2-1 TRBV7-2
TGTGCCTGTACGTTATGGGGGACTAGTCCCAACAATGAGCAGTTCTTC CACTLWGTSPNNEQFF - TRBD2 TRBJ2-1 TRBV30
TGTGCCAGCAGGCCAGGACAGGGGGGCATGAACACTGAAGCTTTCTTT CASRPGQGGMNTEAFF - TRBD1 TRBJ1-1 TRBV28